This is a list of T cell receptor beta chains from one sample in a study of T cell changes during pregnancy in multiple sclerosis. Clones were sequenced by immunoSEQ multiplex PCR, and TCRdb holds only the in-frame ones, with some missing. The table shows more than 15,000 clones, with approximately 88% occurring only once. The specimen comprised CD8+ T cells from peripheral blood mononuclear cells, sampled in the third trimester of pregnancy. Every receptor here comes from a female donor in good health, enrolled as a control in a pregnancy study. Each CDR3 is given with its conserved first and last residue. The D gene is left open where the match is weak. Not all rows give a size; the values are once, few, many and, for expanded clones, a class.

clone_size,d_call,v_call,j_call,cdr3_nt,cdr3_aa
NA,TRBD1,TRBV10-3,TRBJ2-7,TGTGCCATCAGGGAGGGACAGGGGGCCGTTCTATCCTACGAGCAGTACTTC,CAIREGQGAVLSYEQYF
NA,TRBD2,TRBV5-6,TRBJ2-7,TGTGCCAGCAGCTGGGGACTAGCGGGAGTCACCTACGAGCAGTACTTC,CASSWGLAGVTYEQYF
NA,NA,TRBV19,TRBJ2-7,TGTGCCAGTAGTATTGTAGTGAACGGCGAGCAGTACTTC,CASSIVVNGEQYF
NA,TRBD2,TRBV28,TRBJ2-3,TGTGCCAGCAGTTTTTCGACTAGCGGGGGCGGGGAAAACACAGATACGCAGTATTTT,CASSFSTSGGGENTDTQYF
NA,NA,TRBV10-1,TRBJ2-1,TGCGCCAGCAGTGTGGGGCTCGAGCAGTTCTTC,CASSVGLEQFF
NA,NA,TRBV5-6,TRBJ2-1,TGTGCCAGCAGCATACTAGAATCCGAGCAGTTCTTC,CASSILESEQFF
NA,NA,TRBV27,TRBJ2-1,TGTGCCAGCAGTTCCGTCAGTTCCTACAATGAGCAGTTCTTC,CASSSVSSYNEQFF
NA,TRBD1,TRBV28,TRBJ1-2,TGTGCCAGCAGCCCAGCAGGGACAGGCCTAGACTATGGCTACACCTTC,CASSPAGTGLDYGYTF
NA,NA,TRBV30,TRBJ1-6,TGTGCCTGCCCCGGCTATAATTCACCCCTCCACTTT,CACPGYNSPLHF
NA,NA,TRBV4-1,TRBJ1-2,TGCGCCAGCAGCCAAGGCAGGGGATGGAACTATGGCTACACCTTC,CASSQGRGWNYGYTF
NA,TRBD1,TRBV19,TRBJ1-4,TGTGCCAGTAGATGTCGGGGACAGGGAAATGAAAAACTGTTTTTT,CASRCRGQGNEKLFF
NA,NA,TRBV7-2,TRBJ1-2,TGTGCCAGCAGCTTAGACTCGGGAAACTATGGCTACACCTTC,CASSLDSGNYGYTF
medium-sized,NA,TRBV5-1,TRBJ2-5,TGCGCCAGCAGCTTAGGCGACTCAGCTCAAGAGACCCAGTACTTC,CASSLGDSAQETQYF
NA,NA,TRBV4-1,TRBJ1-2,TGCGCCAGCAGCCAAGCCGAACAGGGCCTCGATGGCTACACCTTC,CASSQAEQGLDGYTF
NA,TRBD2,TRBV6-1,TRBJ2-2,TGTGCCAGCGGGCGGGGGGGGGCCGGGGAGCTGTTTTTT,CASGRGGAGELFF
few,TRBD1,TRBV5-4,TRBJ1-1,TGTGCCAGCAGCTTGGCAGGGGGCAACACTGAAGCTTTCTTT,CASSLAGGNTEAFF
NA,NA,TRBV7-9,TRBJ2-1,TGTGCCAGCAGCTTCGGCGAGAGGCATGAGCAGTTCTTC,CASSFGERHEQFF
NA,TRBD2,TRBV4-2,TRBJ2-7,TGTGCCAGCAGCCAATACGACACTAGCGGGAGCTCCTACGAGCAGTACTTC,CASSQYDTSGSSYEQYF
NA,NA,TRBV9,TRBJ2-2,TGTGCCAGCAGCGTAGCTGGCGGGGCGAACACCGGGGAGCTGTTTTTT,CASSVAGGANTGELFF
NA,TRBD1,TRBV7-9,TRBJ1-2,TGTGCCAGCAGCCTTACAGGGGGGGATGGCTACACCTTC,CASSLTGGDGYTF
NA,NA,TRBV9,TRBJ1-4,TGTGCCAGCAGCGCTGGGGGGGGAAGGAATGAAAAACTGTTTTTT,CASSAGGGRNEKLFF
NA,NA,TRBV5-1,TRBJ2-2,TGCGCCAGCAGCTCGGACAGCTACAACACCGGGGAGCTGTTTTTT,CASSSDSYNTGELFF
NA,TRBD1,TRBV29-1,TRBJ2-7,TGCAGCGTTACTCTGGTGACAGGGGTTTTCTACGAGCAGTACTTC,CSVTLVTGVFYEQYF
NA,TRBD1,TRBV4-1,TRBJ1-1,TGCGCCAGCAGCCAGGAGGACAGGACGAACACTGAAGCTTTCTTT,CASSQEDRTNTEAFF
NA,NA,TRBV27,TRBJ2-3,TGTGCCAGCAGTCCCCCCGGGGGTGATACGCAGTATTTT,CASSPPGGDTQYF
once,TRBD2,TRBV12-5,TRBJ2-7,TGTGCTAGTGGTTTGGACGGGGTTGGCGGGAGGGCCGATAGGTTGTATGGCGAGCAGTACTTC,CASGLDGVGGRADRLYGEQYF
NA,NA,TRBV5-1,TRBJ2-7,TGCGCCAGCAGCTTGGACGGGAGCTACTACGAGCAGTACTTC,CASSLDGSYYEQYF
NA,NA,TRBV19,TRBJ2-5,TGTGCCAGTAGTATAACCCCCCACACAGGTGGAAAAGAGACCCAGTACTTC,CASSITPHTGGKETQYF
NA,NA,TRBV6-5,TRBJ2-5,TGTGCCAGCAGCTCCAAAGAGGTGGAGACCCAGTACTTC,CASSSKEVETQYF
NA,TRBD2,TRBV5-4,TRBJ2-5,TGTGCCAGCAGCTTAGCGGGGCAGTTCGAAGAGACCCAGTACTTC,CASSLAGQFEETQYF
NA,NA,TRBV9,TRBJ1-1,TGTGCCAGCACGGACAGGAACACTGAAGCTTTCTTT,CASTDRNTEAFF
NA,TRBD1,TRBV6-5,TRBJ1-4,TGTGCCAGCGCCGTAGGGGGCGTCGGTGAAAAACTGTTTTTT,CASAVGGVGEKLFF
NA,TRBD2,TRBV25-1,TRBJ2-3,TGTGCCAGCAGTTTAGCTAGCGGTAGCACAGATACGCAGTATTTT,CASSLASGSTDTQYF
NA,NA,TRBV21-1,TRBJ1-1,TGTGCCAGCAGCAACCCGACAGGGGAGCGAAACACTGAAGCTTTCTTT,CASSNPTGERNTEAFF
NA,NA,TRBV9,TRBJ1-2,TGTGCCAGCAGCGACCGAGCCTATGGCTACACCTTC,CASSDRAYGYTF
once,NA,TRBV19,TRBJ2-1,TGTGCCACAGGGGCGGACTCCTACAATGAGCAGTTCTTC,CATGADSYNEQFF
NA,NA,TRBV29-1,TRBJ1-1,TGCAGCGTCGCAGGGAGGACTGAAGCTTTCTTT,CSVAGRTEAFF
NA,TRBD2,TRBV7-8,TRBJ2-5,TGTGCCAGCAGCTTAGTCCTAGCGGGAGACCGGCCAGAGACCCAGTACTTC,CASSLVLAGDRPETQYF
NA,TRBD1,TRBV10-3,TRBJ1-1,TGTGCCATCGGGACAGGGGGGATGAACACTGAAGCTTTCTTT,CAIGTGGMNTEAFF
NA,NA,TRBV2,TRBJ1-3,TGTGCCAGCAGGGTGGCAGGGGTGAACACCATATATTTT,CASRVAGVNTIYF
NA,NA,TRBV4-1,TRBJ2-1,TGCGCCAGCAGCCAAGGTCATAGCTCCTACAATGAGCAGTTCTTC,CASSQGHSSYNEQFF
once,TRBD2,TRBV7-9,TRBJ2-3,TGTGCCAGCGGCGGACTAGCGGGGACTAGCACAGATACGCAGTATTTT,CASGGLAGTSTDTQYF
NA,TRBD1,TRBV2,TRBJ2-1,TGTGCCAGCAGTGACTGGGACAGTTCCTACAATGAGCAGTTCTTC,CASSDWDSSYNEQFF
NA,TRBD2,TRBV7-9,TRBJ2-3,TGTGCCAGCAGCCTTAGCATGGCGGGGGATACAGATACGCAGTATTTT,CASSLSMAGDTDTQYF
NA,NA,TRBV5-1,TRBJ1-1,TGCGCCAGCAGCCCTAATTTAAGGGGAGGTGGCACTGAAGCTTTCTTT,CASSPNLRGGGTEAFF
NA,TRBD1,TRBV5-1,TRBJ1-1,TGCGCCAGCAGCCCTACAGGGGGCAGAACGAACACTGAAGCTTTCTTT,CASSPTGGRTNTEAFF
NA,NA,TRBV7-9,TRBJ2-5,TGTGCCAGCAGTCAAGGAGGGAAAGAGACCCAGTACTTC,CASSQGGKETQYF
NA,NA,TRBV4-3,TRBJ1-3,TGCGCCAGCAGCCAAGATCACTTGTCCTACTCTGGAAACACCATATATTTT,CASSQDHLSYSGNTIYF